This entry lists 26 T cell receptor beta chains sequenced from one sample in a study of molecular identifiers for immune sequencing clone quantification. TCRdb called the PCR reads again in MiXCR, with one record for every CDR3 protein. The sample records roughly 630,000 distinct CDR3 sequences, 25% being singletons. The sample taken for sequencing was naive CD8+ T cells from blood, with Jurkat cell RNA spiked in. The subset here: FACS-sorted CD8+CD4-CCR7+CD45RA+ naive T cells. Receptors originate from a human donor in good health. Some libraries in this study had Jurkat cell RNA spiked in.

This clonotype was seen ten or more times. V usage is TRBV7-9 and J usage is TRBJ2-5; a weak D match, TRBD2 (6 bases). The ends were cut back, 4 bases at V and 5 bases at J, with 14 bases in the middle. CDR1 and CDR2 from the germline V gene are SEHNR and FQNEAQ (reference sequence). This CDR3 has 14 amino acids. CDR3 nucleotide sequence: TGTGCCAGCAGCTCCTACTACCGGGGGGAGACCCAGTACTTC. Translation gives CASSSYYRGETQYF.

This clonotype appeared a few times. V and J are TRBV19 and TRBJ2-7; D uncertain. The V gene's germline CDR1 is LNHDA and CDR2 SQIVND (reference sequence). The CDR3 has 14 amino acids. V lost 5 bases and J 6 bases, leaving 17 bases between the germline ends. The CDR3 here is CASSPRALVVEQYF. DNA for the CDR3: TGTGCCAGTAGTCCTCGGGCCCTCGTTGTCGAGCAGTACTTC. The full variable domain, in which reference TRBV19 and TRBJ2-7 provide the parts outside the CDR3, is DGGITQSPKYLFRKEGQNVTLSCEQNLNHDAMYWYRQDPGQGLRLIYYSQIVNDFQKGDIAEGYSVSREKKESFPLTVTSAQKNPTAFYLCASSPRALVVEQYFGPGTRLTVT.

In this sample, this clonotype turned up a few times. The chain is built from TRBV19 and TRBJ2-7, with D perhaps TRBD1 (6 bases). The CDR3 runs to 14 residues. CDR1 is LNHDA, CDR2 SQIVND, per germline (reference sequence). V was pared by 3 bases and J by 0 bases, with 9 bases between. CDR3 sequence reads: CASSITGNSYEQYF. The CDR3 DNA reads as TGTGCCAGTAGTATCACAGGGAACTCCTACGAGCAGTACTTC.

This clonotype was found many times. The J gene is TRBJ1-1, the V gene TRBV5-6, with unresolved D. The CDR3 loop spans 14 amino acids. The V end lost 3 bases, the J end lost 0 bases, and 9 bases lay between the germline ends. Germline CDR1 SGHDT, CDR2 YYEEEE. The CDR3: CASSYFNLNTEAFF. CDR3 in DNA: TGTGCCAGCAGCTATTTTAACTTGAACACTGAAGCTTTCTTT.

Of note for this clonotype: A clone one base away is much larger, so this may be a read error. The chain is built from TRBV7-6 and TRBJ1-1; D might be TRBD1 (6 bases). Germline loops: CDR1 SGHVS, CDR2 FNYEAQ. V shed 1 base and J shed 6 bases, with 12 bases lying between them. The CDR3 extends over 14 amino acids. CDR3 region: CASSLGGGGAEAFF. The CDR3 nucleotides read TGTGCCAGCAGCTTAGGGGGAGGGGGGGCTGAAGCTTTCTTT. Supplemented by reference TRBV7-6 and TRBJ1-1, the full variable domain reads GAGVSQSPRYKVTKRGQDVALRCDPISGHVSLYWYRQALGQGPEFLTYFNYEAQQDKSGLPNDRFSAERPEGSISTLTIQRTEQRDSAMYRCASSLGGGGAEAFFGQGTRLTVV.

In its sample, this clonotype was seen many times. This chain connects TRBV5-1 to TRBJ2-1; possible D gene TRBD2, 6 bases. Germline V gene lookup returns CDR1 SGHRS and CDR2 YFSETQ. Trimming took off 2 bases at V and 4 bases at J, with 16 bases between the two ends. The CDR3 covers 16 residues. CDR3 loop: CASSFDSAGPYNEQFF. The CDR3 DNA reads TGCGCCAGCAGCTTTGACAGTGCGGGGCCTTACAATGAGCAGTTCTTC.

The chain joins TRBV4-2 to TRBJ1-4; 9 nucleotides align to TRBD1. V gave up 4 bases and J gave up 7 bases; unmatched junction bases: 10. In germline, CDR1 is LGHNA, CDR2 YNFKEQ. This CDR3 spans 16 amino acids. The CDR3 DNA follows: TGTGCCAGCAGCCCGATTCAACAGGGGGCATCTGAAAAACTGTTTTTT. As protein: CASSPIQQGASEKLFF.

In this sample, this clonotype turned up once. A much more abundant neighbour one base away suggests this may be a read error. V usage is TRBV7-2 and J usage is TRBJ2-2; unclear D gene. CDR1 SGHTA and CDR2 FQGNSA come from the germline V gene. The CDR3 has 13 amino acids. The CDR3 region has the DNA TGTGCCAGCAGCAGTGAAATCACCAGGGAGCTGTTTTTT. Encoded protein: CASSSEITRELFF.

This clonotype appeared a few times. V is TRBV7-9 and J is TRBJ2-6; D perhaps matches TRBD1 (5 bases). Deletions cut 5 bases from V and 4 bases from J, with 12 bases between. Germline CDR1 reads SEHNR; CDR2 reads FQNEAQ (reference sequence). The CDR3 extends over 15 amino acids. The CDR3 region is CASSPRVGGANVLTF. The CDR3, as DNA: TGTGCCAGCAGCCCCAGGGTGGGAGGGGCCAACGTCCTGACTTTC.

A word on this clonotype: The conserved closing phenylalanine or tryptophan is absent in this CDR3, likely reflecting a read error. The genes are TRBV12-3 or TRBV12-4 and TRBJ1-2; no firm D call. Trimming took 3 bases from V and 2 from J, leaving 7 bases between them. The length of the CDR3 is 13 residues. The CDR3 reads CASSFPANYGYTL. Here the CDR3 DNA reads TGTGCCAGCAGTTTTCCAGCAAACTATGGCTACACCCTC.

The chain links TRBV30 to TRBJ2-7, with 9 positions matching TRBD1. The CDR3 spans 14 residues. Trimming at V came to 0 bases and at J to 2 bases, leaving 2 bases not matched to a gene. Per the germline V gene, CDR1 is GTSNPN and CDR2 is SVGIG (reference sequence). CDR3 sequence (DNA): TGTGCCTGGAGTGTAGGGGACAGGGCCTACGAGCAGTACTTC. Protein: CAWSVGDRAYEQYF.

This clonotype was picked up many times. V usage is TRBV12-5 and J usage is TRBJ2-3; 12 bases line up with TRBD2. V lost 3 bases to trimming and J lost 3 bases; unmatched junction nucleotides: 7. Germline V gives CDR1 LGHNT, CDR2 FRNRAP. The CDR3 extends over 17 amino acids. The CDR3 bases are TGTGCTAGTGGTTTCGGACTAGCGGGAAGGCAGACAGATACGCAGTATTTT. Protein sequence: CASGFGLAGRQTDTQYF.

As to this clonotype: A much larger clone differs from this one at a single base, so this may be a read error. In DNA, the CDR3 is TGCGCCACGGGGGCGGGGAATACAGATACGCAGTATTTT. This codes for CATGAGNTDTQYF. This sequence joins TRBV12-3 or TRBV12-4 and TRBJ2-3; D possibly uses TRBD1 or TRBD2 (6 bases each). The CDR3 totals 13 residues.

V gene TRBV11-2 combines with J gene TRBJ2-3; 7 nucleotides line up with TRBD2. CDR1 and CDR2 from the germline V gene are SGHAT and FQNNGV. V shed 1 base, J shed 4 bases, and the junction held 8 bases outside the gene matches. The CDR3 length is 16 residues. Written as DNA, the CDR3 is TGTGCCAGCAGCTTAGTTTTAGCGGGTAACGCAGATACGCAGTATTTT. Translation gives CASSLVLAGNADTQYF.

This clonotype showed up just a few times. The chain uses TRBV18 and TRBJ2-2; D possibly matches TRBD1 or TRBD2 (5 bases each). The CDR3 extends over 15 amino acids. Deletions cut 2 bases from V and 5 bases from J, with 12 bases between. In germline, CDR1 is KGHSH, CDR2 LQKENI. CDR3 loop: CASSPRDGNTGELFF. The CDR3 nucleotides are TGTGCCAGCTCACCAAGGGACGGCAATACCGGGGAGCTGTTTTTT. The whole variable domain, remainder taken from reference TRBV18 and TRBJ2-2, is NAGVMQNPRHLVRRRGQEARLRCSPMKGHSHVYWYRQLPEEGLKFMVYLQKENIIDESGMPKERFSAEFPKEGPSILRIQQVVRGDSAAYFCASSPRDGNTGELFFGEGSRLTVL.

A few counts support this clonotype. The rearrangement uses TRBV5-1 and TRBJ1-4, with 12 bases identical to TRBD1. The J segment lost 7 bases and the V segment lost 5 bases, leaving 6 bases of the junction unmatched. The CDR3 contains 15 residues. Germline V gene sequence: CDR1 SGHRS, CDR2 YFSETQ. CDR3 protein: CASRGTGGGGEKLFF. The CDR3 nucleotides read TGCGCCAGCAGAGGGACAGGGGGCGGTGGTGAAAAACTGTTTTTT.

This clonotype was picked up many times. V and J are TRBV7-9 and TRBJ2-7, with D unclear. This CDR3 has 13 residues. CDR1 SEHNR and CDR2 FQNEAQ come from the germline V gene (reference sequence). V was pared by 4 bases and J by 4 bases, with 11 bases between. CDR3 region: CASSSSARYEQYF. The CDR3 nucleotides read TGTGCCAGCAGCTCGTCCGCTCGGTACGAGCAGTACTTC.

About this clonotype itself: A read error is possible here, since a much larger clone lies one base away. The chain combines TRBV30 with TRBJ2-5; 12 bases match TRBD2. Looked up from germline, CDR1 is GTSNPN and CDR2 is SVGIG (reference sequence). The CDR3 contains 14 residues. In DNA form, the CDR3 reads TGTACCTGGAGTGAGACTAGCGGGAGTGAGACCCAGTACTTC. It yields the protein CTWSETSGSETQYF.

Of note for this clonotype: A much larger clone sits a single nucleotide away, making a read error possible. The V call is TRBV20-1, the J call TRBJ2-3, with D perhaps given as TRBD1 or TRBD2 (7 bases each). Germline CDR1 and CDR2: DFQATT and SNEGSKA (reference sequence). Trimming removed 0 bases at V and 4 bases at J, with 23 bases between. The CDR3 extends over 18 amino acids. The CDR3 nucleotides read TGCAGTGCTAGAGAACGAGGGGGCGGGAGACTTAGCGCAGATACGCAGTATTTT. It specifies CSARERGGGRLSADTQYF.

This clonotype has a count of ten or more. The chain carries TRBV20-1 and TRBJ2-7; 8 positions agree with TRBD1. Germline CDR1 reads DFQATT; CDR2 reads SNEGSKA (reference sequence). The CDR3 is 15 amino acids. V gave up 4 bases and J gave up 2 bases; unmatched junction bases: 10. The CDR3 reads CSANDRGGSTYEQYF. The CDR3 nucleotides read TGCAGTGCTAACGACAGGGGAGGAAGCACCTACGAGCAGTACTTC.

This clonotype appeared many times. J is TRBJ2-1 and V is TRBV19; no definite D call. Trimming left V 5 bases short and J 4 bases short, with 6 bases between. Germline V gene data show CDR1 as LNHDA and CDR2 as SQIVND (reference sequence). The CDR3 has 12 amino acids. CDR3 bases: TGTGCCAGTAGTTCTGGGTACAATGAGCAGTTCTTC. Its translation: CASSSGYNEQFF.

A note on this clonotype: Since a much larger clone is just one base distant, this may be a read error. No conserved phenylalanine or tryptophan is present at the end of the CDR3, so a read error is the likely explanation. This rearrangement joins TRBV5-1 to TRBJ2-5, with 8 nucleotides matching TRBD1. The CDR3 consists of 14 residues. The germline CDR1 and CDR2 sequences are SGHRS and YFSETQ. Trimming cost V 4 bases and J 1 base; bases outside gene matches: 3. The CDR3 is CASSPDRAQETQYS. The CDR3 region has the DNA TGCGCCAGCAGCCCGGACAGGGCCCAAGAGACCCAGTACTCC.

About this clonotype itself: No conserved phenylalanine or tryptophan ends this CDR3, so it is likely a read error. The rearrangement joins TRBV7-9 to TRBJ1-2; a weak D match, TRBD1 (5 bases). This CDR3 contains 16 residues. The V and J ends lost 2 bases and 2 bases respectively, with 15 bases between them. Per the germline V gene, CDR1 is SEHNR and CDR2 is FQNEAQ (reference sequence). The CDR3 protein is CASSLTRPTVNYGYTY. The CDR3 coding sequence is TGTGCCAGCAGCTTAACAAGGCCGACAGTCAACTATGGCTACACCTAC.

The V gene is TRBV27, the J gene TRBJ1-1; D may be TRBD1 (5 bases). Germline V gene sequence: CDR1 MNHEY, CDR2 SMNVEV (reference sequence). V lost 4 bases, J lost 5 bases, and 17 bases lay in between. CDR3 length: 15 amino acids. CDR3 residues: CASSSLGGFLTEAFF. The CDR3 DNA is TGTGCCAGCAGTTCCCTCGGGGGGTTTTTAACTGAAGCTTTCTTT.

This clonotype was seen a few times. The V and J genes are TRBV2 and TRBJ2-7, with D possibly TRBD2 on 5 matching bases. The V end lost 3 bases, the J end lost 5 bases, and 11 bases lay between the germline ends. The CDR3 is made up of 13 amino acids. Per the germline V gene, CDR1 is SNHLY and CDR2 is FYNNEI. The chain's CDR3 is CASSEGYGDEQYF. For the CDR3, the DNA is TGTGCCAGCAGTGAGGGGTACGGGGACGAGCAGTACTTC. The full variable domain, with the rest looked up from reference TRBV2 and TRBJ2-7, is EPEVTQTPSHQVTQMGQEVILRCVPISNHLYFYWYRQILGQKVEFLVSFYNNEISEKSEIFDDQFSVERPDGSNFTLKIRSTKLEDSAMYFCASSEGYGDEQYFGPGTRLTVT.

The rearrangement uses TRBV27 and TRBJ2-7; 9 nucleotides line up with TRBD2. Germline values: CDR1 MNHEY, CDR2 SMNVEV (reference sequence). The CDR3 loop spans 15 amino acids. V shed 5 bases, J shed 3 bases, and the junction held 8 bases outside the gene matches. DNA for the CDR3: TGTGCCAGCAGTCCCGGACTAGCGAGCGTCTACGAGCAGTACTTC. Amino acids: CASSPGLASVYEQYF.